Each of the 13 T cell receptor beta chains below was sequenced from the same sample in a study of control samples from healthy donors and cancer patients (dated by TCRdb to between 2020 and 2021). The receptor library was made with the immunoSEQ multiplex PCR assay. What TCRdb holds here is the immuneACCESS table cut down to in-frame rearrangements. Part of the clones is not present; checked against another copy, under half of the missing clones reflect an unresolved V gene, and the others are unexplained. The sample records 150,000 to 200,000 clones, around 92% of which are singletons. The ten largest clones represent 1.5% of the sample. Sequencing was done on a sample of blood. The receptors shown here come from a woman under 40 in good health.

The chain joins TRBV7-3 to TRBJ2-2; 8 nucleotides match TRBD1. V dropped 4 bases and J dropped 0; count of bases not matched to a gene: 4. CDR1 is SGHTA, CDR2 FQGTGA, per germline. This CDR3 contains 16 residues. The CDR3: CASSYDRGTNTGELFF. The CDR3 DNA reads as TGTGCCAGCAGCTATGACAGGGGTACGAACACCGGGGAGCTGTTTTTT.

The chain is built from TRBV5-6 and TRBJ1-5; tentative D call: TRBD1 (5 bases). Trimming took off 0 bases at V and 0 bases at J, with 7 bases between the two ends. This CDR3 has 15 residues. CDR1 and CDR2 (germline): SGHDT, YYEEEE. The CDR3 loop reads CASSLVGGSNQPQHF. Written as DNA, the CDR3 is TGTGCCAGCAGCTTGGTTGGGGGTAGCAATCAGCCCCAGCATTTT.

The chain has TRBV6-2 or TRBV6-3 and TRBJ2-4; TRBD1 aligns across 8 bases. This CDR3 spans 15 amino acids. Germline loops: CDR1 MNHEY, CDR2 SVGEGT. The ends lost 3 bases at V and 7 bases at J; junction bases unmatched: 8. CDR3 amino acids: CASSYQGARGNIQYF. CDR3 bases: TGTGCCAGCAGTTATCAGGGGGCAAGGGGGAACATTCAGTACTTC.

This chain uses TRBV3-1 (or the pseudogene TRBV3-2) with TRBJ1-3; unclear D gene. V lost 1 base and J lost 0, with 7 bases in between. Germline CDR1 LGHDT, CDR2 YNNKEL (reference sequence). The CDR3 consists of 15 residues. The CDR3 protein is CASSQGQSSGNTIYF. The CDR3, as DNA: TGTGCCAGCAGCCAAGGGCAGTCCTCTGGAAACACCATATATTTT.

This clone was detected a few times. The chain employs TRBV2 and TRBJ2-2; 10 bases map to TRBD1. The CDR3 loop spans 15 amino acids. Germline assignment: CDR1 SNHLY and CDR2 FYNNEI. Trimming at V came to 6 bases and at J to 6 bases, leaving 7 bases not matched to a gene. For the CDR3, the DNA is TGTGCCAGCAGGAGGACAGGGGGAGGTTCCGGGGAGCTGTTTTTT. It encodes CASRRTGGGSGELFF.

This rearrangement joins TRBV5-6 to TRBJ1-2, with D possibly being TRBD1 (6 bases). The germline V gene has CDR1 SGHDT and CDR2 YYEEEE. Trimming cost V 2 bases and J 4 bases, with 15 bases left between them. This CDR3 comprises 15 residues. The CDR3 DNA reads TGTGCCAGCAGCTTCCTGGGGGCGCGGAGCTATGGCTACACCTTC. Its protein product is CASSFLGARSYGYTF.

J is TRBJ1-6 and V is TRBV7-9; D is ambiguous. V lost 1 base, J lost 6 bases, and 10 bases lay in between. The CDR3 is 15 residues long. CDR1 and CDR2 from the germline V gene are SEHNR and FQNEAQ (reference sequence). CDR3 coding DNA: TGTGCCAGCAGCTTAGACAGTATTCCTAATTCACCCCTCCACTTT. Its protein product is CASSLDSIPNSPLHF.

The chain is built from TRBV6-5 and TRBJ2-2; weak D call: TRBD1 (6 bases). V shed 8 bases and J shed 0 bases, with 10 bases lying between them. The germline V gene has CDR1 MNHEY and CDR2 SVGAGI. The CDR3 totals 14 residues. The CDR3 protein is CASAGTTNTGELFF. CDR3 sequence (DNA): TGTGCCAGCGCCGGGACAACGAACACCGGGGAGCTGTTTTTT.

V usage is TRBV24-1 and J usage is TRBJ2-1, with a weak D call TRBD1 (5 bases). Germline CDR1 reads KGHDR; CDR2 reads SFDVKD. The CDR3 is 12 residues long. V gave up 4 bases and J gave up 8 bases, with 8 bases separating them. CDR3 DNA: TGTGCCACCAGTGACACGACAGATGAGCAGTTCTTC. Translated, it gives CATSDTTDEQFF.

CDR3 amino acids: CASSIPGSSYEQYF. CDR3 bases: TGTGCCAGTAGTATCCCGGGAAGCTCCTACGAGCAGTACTTC. The rearrangement joins TRBV19 to TRBJ2-7, with D tentatively TRBD2 (5 bases). V gave up 3 bases and J gave up 0 bases, with 9 bases separating them. There are 14 residues in the CDR3. Germline CDR1 reads LNHDA; CDR2 reads SQIVND (reference sequence).

The CDR3 loop reads CATRTGREKLFF. CDR3 nucleotides: TGTGCCACCCGAACAGGGAGGGAAAAACTGTTTTTT. The V call is TRBV6-5, the J call TRBJ1-4; tentatively, D is TRBD1 (6 bases). Germline CDR1 is MNHEY and CDR2 is SVGAGI. The CDR3 runs to 12 residues. The V end was cut by 10 bases, the J end by 8 bases, with 14 bases between.

The gene calls are TRBV4-2 and TRBJ2-1; tentatively, D is TRBD2 (7 bases). Germline V CDR1 and CDR2: LGHNA, YNFKEQ. The V end was cut by 0 bases, the J end by 7 bases, with 16 bases between. The CDR3 runs 16 residues. CDR3 loop: CASSQDLGGGANEQFF. CDR3 DNA sequence: TGTGCCAGCAGCCAAGATCTAGGAGGGGGGGCAAATGAGCAGTTCTTC.

The chain recombines TRBV3-1 (or the pseudogene TRBV3-2) with TRBJ1-1; D unclear. Germline V CDR1 and CDR2: LGHDT, YNNKEL (reference sequence). The CDR3 has 13 amino acids. Between the trimmed V and J ends, which lost 1 base and 1 base, there was a span of 4 bases. This CDR3 reads CASSQAENTEAFF. The CDR3 DNA follows: TGTGCCAGCAGCCAAGCAGAGAACACTGAAGCTTTCTTT.